The rows below give T cell receptor beta chains drawn from one sample of a study of CD8+CD57+ T cells in acquired aplastic anemia. Using its own MiXCR run on the reads, TCRdb lists one record per CDR3 protein. The sample includes hundreds of thousands of distinct CDR3 sequences, 60% to 80% of them seen just once. Sequenced sample: sorted CD4+, CD8+, or CD8+CD57+ T cells (not recorded which) from PBMCs. These receptors were obtained from a human donor in good health, serving as a control. Each CDR3 is given with its conserved first and last residue. A D gene is named only where the DNA matches it firmly.

>TRBV3-1|.|TRBJ1-6
CASSQLEGSPLHF
>TRBV19|.|TRBJ2-7
CASSIGGTGSYEQYF
>TRBV9|.|TRBJ1-3
CASSVTRGGKETHF
>TRBV6-1|.|TRBJ2-7
CASTYPLYEQYF
>TRBV9|.|.
CASSSVSGNGPQYF
>TRBV7-2|.|TRBJ2-2
CASSLDDRPGELFF
>TRBV3-2|.|TRBJ2-7
CASSPQDPTSPEQYF
>TRBV6-1|TRBD2|TRBJ2-7
CASSRAFTSGGSSYEQYF
>TRBV9|.|TRBJ1-5
CASSIPVGGHSSHF
>TRBV7-2|.|TRBJ2-2
CASSPIGVYGYTLFF
>TRBV7-9|.|TRBJ2-5
CASSARETGSSEQQYF
>TRBV7-2|TRBD1|TRBJ2-5
CASSLRGREQTGTGDRKTQYF
>TRBV10-3|.|TRBJ1-1
CAISESEGSNTEAFF
>TRBV12-3/TRBV12-4|.|TRBJ1-5
CASRVSNQPQHF
>TRBV7-2|TRBD2|TRBJ2-3
CASKYGGTQYF
>TRBV7-9|.|TRBJ1-2
CASSLLGRSYEATF
>TRBV12-3/TRBV12-4|TRBD1|TRBJ1-6
CASSLGDSYNSPLHF
>TRBV12-3/TRBV12-4|TRBD1|TRBJ1-4
CASSLRQGGLNEKLFF
>TRBV7-2|.|TRBJ2-2
CASRTDRNSGELFF
>TRBV20-1|TRBD2|TRBJ2-5
CSATWVRGVQETQYF
>TRBV5-1|.|TRBJ1-5
CASRETENQPQHF
>TRBV19|.|TRBJ1-1
CASLGLGNTEAFF
>TRBV7-9|.|TRBJ1-1
CASSPARGFGQETF
>TRBV6-1|TRBD2|TRBJ2-5
CASSALRDYHGQETQYF
>TRBV7-3|.|TRBJ1-6
CASSVEGGPNSPHHF
>TRBV2|.|TRBJ1-2
CASSSGWAGRMLNYGYTF
>TRBV7-9|.|TRBJ2-1
CASSQLGYNQQFF
>TRBV27|.|TRBJ2-7
CASSPGTSTYEQYF
>TRBV2|TRBD1|TRBJ1-5
CASSGTGGNQPQHF
>TRBV24-1|.|TRBJ1-5
CATSDGIQPQHF
>TRBV20-1|.|TRBJ2-2
CSARGDTGELFF
>TRBV20-1|.|TRBJ1-2
CSVGRGLYEHTF
>TRBV13|.|TRBJ2-3
CASSLRRGSGDTQYF
>TRBV7-2|.|TRBJ1-4
CASSLGSEKLFF
>TRBV6-4|TRBD2|TRBJ2-3
CASSDLAGADTQYF
>TRBV2|.|TRBJ2-6
CASCGTQTLRSGPDTRTF
>TRBV10-3|.|TRBJ2-5
CAISESTNSIETQYF
>TRBV7-2|.|TRBJ2-3
CASSRVADTEYF
>TRBV25-1|.|TRBJ1-1
CASSRIESDTEAFF
>TRBV7-9|.|TRBJ2-5
CASGLGRVESEYF
>TRBV7-6|.|TRBJ2-1
CASSPQVSPFNEQFF
>TRBV10-3|.|TRBJ2-5
CAISEPDRNYGYTFGSETQYF
>TRBV7-3|TRBD1|TRBJ1-6
CASSSLTGEYNSPLHF
>TRBV2|.|TRBJ2-3
CASSNGRTWTDTQYF
>TRBV9|.|TRBJ2-7
CASRSGNTRNYGEQYF
>TRBV2|TRBD1|TRBJ2-5
CASSGDRGHGDQYF
>TRBV29-1|TRBD2|TRBJ2-3
CSVAEGGSPDTQYF
>TRBV9|.|TRBJ1-2
CASSATFSLKYGSF
>TRBV6-1|TRBD1|TRBJ2-7
CASRSPGQGSYEQYF
>TRBV7-2|TRBD1|TRBJ1-6
CASSLPQGIRGSTNSPLHF
>TRBV2|.|TRBJ2-7
CASSEGPITYEQYF
>TRBV7-2|.|TRBJ2-1
CASSIGGAGPSDEFF
>TRBV11-3|.|TRBJ1-2
CASSASSLSYGYTF
>TRBV7-9|.|TRBJ2-5
CASSSASTYNEQF
>TRBV19|.|TRBJ1-5
CASTWGRGNQPQHF
>TRBV6-2/TRBV6-3|.|TRBJ1-2
CASRISLGTESSGYTF
>TRBV5-1|.|TRBJ2-7
CASSLVPRDYEQYF